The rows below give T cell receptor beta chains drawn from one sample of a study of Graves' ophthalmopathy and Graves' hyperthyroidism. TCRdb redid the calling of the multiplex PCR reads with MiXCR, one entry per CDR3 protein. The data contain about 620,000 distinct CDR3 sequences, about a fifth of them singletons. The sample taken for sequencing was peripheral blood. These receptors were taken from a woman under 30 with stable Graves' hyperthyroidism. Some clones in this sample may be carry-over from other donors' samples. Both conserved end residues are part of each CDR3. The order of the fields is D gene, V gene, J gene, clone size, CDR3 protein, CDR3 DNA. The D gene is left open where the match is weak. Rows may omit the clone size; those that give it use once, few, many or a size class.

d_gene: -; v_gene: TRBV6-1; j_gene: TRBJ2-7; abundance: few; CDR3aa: CASKPEEDYEQYF; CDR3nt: TGTGCCAGCAAACCGGAGGAGGACTACGAGCAGTACTTC
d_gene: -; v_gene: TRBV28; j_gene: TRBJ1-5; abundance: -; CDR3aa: CASSPPGFYSNQPQHF; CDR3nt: TGTGCCAGCAGTCCACCAGGGTTCTATAGCAATCAGCCCCAGCATTTT
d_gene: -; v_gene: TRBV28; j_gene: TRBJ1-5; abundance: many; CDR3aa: CASSLVDRLQPQHF; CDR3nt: TGTGCCAGCAGTTTGGTGGATCGGTTACAGCCCCAGCATTTT
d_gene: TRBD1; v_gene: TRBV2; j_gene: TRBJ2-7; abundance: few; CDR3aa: CASSIQGQAVAEQYF; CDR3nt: TGTGCCAGCAGCATTCAAGGACAGGCGGTAGCCGAGCAGTACTTC
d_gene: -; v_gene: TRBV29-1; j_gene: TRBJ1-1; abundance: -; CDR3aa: CSVYRATEAFF; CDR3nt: TGCAGCGTCTACAGGGCCACTGAAGCTTTCTTT
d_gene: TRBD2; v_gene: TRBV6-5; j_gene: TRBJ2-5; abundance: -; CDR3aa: CASSLKLAGGVETQYF; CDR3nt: TGTGCCAGCAGTTTGAAACTAGCGGGAGGGGTAGAGACCCAGTACTTC
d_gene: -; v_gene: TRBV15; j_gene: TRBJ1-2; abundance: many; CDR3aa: CATSRGTNYGYTF; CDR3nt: TGTGCCACCAGCCGAGGGACTAACTATGGCTACACCTTC
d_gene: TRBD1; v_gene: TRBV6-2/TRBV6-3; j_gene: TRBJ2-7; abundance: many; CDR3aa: CASSRSPGQGGEQYF; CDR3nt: TGTGCCAGCAGTCGTTCACCGGGACAGGGTGGCGAGCAGTACTTC
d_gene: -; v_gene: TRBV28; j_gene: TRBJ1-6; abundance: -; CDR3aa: CASSPRQLNSPLHF; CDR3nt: TGTGCCAGCAGTCCTAGACAGCTTAATTCACCCCTCCACTTT
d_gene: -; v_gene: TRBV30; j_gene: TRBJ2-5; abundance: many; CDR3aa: CAWTQGSEETQYF; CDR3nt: TGTGCCTGGACCCAGGGTAGCGAAGAGACCCAGTACTTC
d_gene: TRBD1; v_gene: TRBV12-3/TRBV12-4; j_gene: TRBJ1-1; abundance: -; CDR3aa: CAVAPQGANTEAFF; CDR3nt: TGTGCCGTCGCCCCCCAGGGGGCAAACACTGAAGCTTTCTTT
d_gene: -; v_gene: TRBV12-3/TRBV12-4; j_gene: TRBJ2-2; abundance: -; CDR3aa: CASSELRTGELFF; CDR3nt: TGTGCCAGCAGTGAATTGAGAACCGGGGAGCTGTTTTTT
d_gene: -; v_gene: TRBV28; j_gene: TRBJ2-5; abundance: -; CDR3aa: CASSFRAGWETQYF; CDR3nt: TGTGCCAGCAGTTTTCGGGCAGGTTGGGAGACCCAGTACTTC
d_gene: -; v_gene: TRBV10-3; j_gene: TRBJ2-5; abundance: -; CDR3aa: CAISDRGGARETQYF; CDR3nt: TGTGCCATCAGTGACCGTGGGGGGGCCAGGGAGACCCAGTACTTC
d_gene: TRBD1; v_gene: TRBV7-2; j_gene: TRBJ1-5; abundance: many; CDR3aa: CASSLRTGKQPQHF; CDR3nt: TGTGCCAGCAGCCTTCGGACAGGCAAGCAGCCCCAGCATTTT
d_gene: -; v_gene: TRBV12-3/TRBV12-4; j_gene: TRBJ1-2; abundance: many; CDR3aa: CASSLGRIYGYTF; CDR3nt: TGTGCCAGCAGTTTGGGACGGATATATGGCTACACCTTC
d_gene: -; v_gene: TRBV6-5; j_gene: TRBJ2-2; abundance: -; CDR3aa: CASSLQETGELFF; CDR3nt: TGTGCCAGCAGTCTACAGGAAACCGGGGAGCTGTTTTTT
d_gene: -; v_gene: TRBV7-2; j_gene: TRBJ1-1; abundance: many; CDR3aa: CASSLAALVRNTEAFF; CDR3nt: TGTGCCAGCAGCTTAGCGGCCCTGGTCAGGAACACTGAAGCTTTCTTT
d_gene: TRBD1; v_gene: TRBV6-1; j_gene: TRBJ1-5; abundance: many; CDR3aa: CASSTQGAQVYNQPQHF; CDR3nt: TGTGCCAGCAGTACGCAGGGGGCGCAAGTTTATAATCAGCCCCAGCATTTT
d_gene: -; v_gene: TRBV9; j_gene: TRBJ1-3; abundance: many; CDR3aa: CASSDPGDENTIYF; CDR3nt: TGTGCCAGCAGCGACCCGGGGGATGAAAACACCATATATTTT
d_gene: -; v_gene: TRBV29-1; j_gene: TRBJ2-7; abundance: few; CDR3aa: CSVCTGSYEQYF; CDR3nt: TGCAGCGTTTGTACAGGCTCCTACGAGCAGTACTTC
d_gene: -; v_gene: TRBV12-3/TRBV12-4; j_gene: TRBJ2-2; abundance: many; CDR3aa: CASIGPDTGELFF; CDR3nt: TGTGCCTCCATTGGCCCCGACACCGGGGAGCTGTTTTTT
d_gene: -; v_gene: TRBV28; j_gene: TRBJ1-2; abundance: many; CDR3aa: CASIGGGNKDYGYTF; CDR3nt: TGTGCCAGCATCGGGGGCGGGAATAAGGACTATGGCTACACCTTC
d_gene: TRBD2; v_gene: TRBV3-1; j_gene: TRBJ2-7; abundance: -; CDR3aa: CASSPPGLGGLEQYF; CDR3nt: TGTGCCAGCAGCCCTCCGGGACTAGGAGGGCTCGAGCAGTACTTC
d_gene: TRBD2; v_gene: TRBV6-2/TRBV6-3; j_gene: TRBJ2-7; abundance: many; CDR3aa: CASSYMTSSHEQYF; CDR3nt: TGTGCCAGCAGTTACATGACTAGCTCCCACGAGCAGTACTTC
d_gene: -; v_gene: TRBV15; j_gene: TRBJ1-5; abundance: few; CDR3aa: CATSSSRGVSVNQPQHF; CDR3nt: TGTGCCACCAGCAGCTCCCGGGGGGTGTCGGTCAATCAGCCCCAGCATTTT
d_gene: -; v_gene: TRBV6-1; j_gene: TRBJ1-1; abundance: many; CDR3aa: CASSENRDGASNTEAFF; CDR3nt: TGTGCCAGCAGTGAAAATCGGGATGGAGCATCTAACACTGAAGCTTTCTTT
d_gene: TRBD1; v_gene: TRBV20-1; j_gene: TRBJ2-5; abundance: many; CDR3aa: CSVPTGVEQETQYF; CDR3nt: TGCAGTGTGCCGACAGGGGTTGAACAAGAGACCCAGTACTTC
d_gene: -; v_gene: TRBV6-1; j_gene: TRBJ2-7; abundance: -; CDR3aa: CASSERPASSYEQYF; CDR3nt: TGTGCCAGCAGTGAACGGCCAGCGAGCTCCTACGAGCAGTACTTC
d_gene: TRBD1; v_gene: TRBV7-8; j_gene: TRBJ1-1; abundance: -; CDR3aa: CASSLTGGENTEAFF; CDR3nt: TGTGCCAGCAGCCTAACAGGGGGCGAGAACACTGAAGCTTTCTTT
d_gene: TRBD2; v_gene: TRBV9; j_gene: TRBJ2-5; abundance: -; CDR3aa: CASSVSSGRAETQYF; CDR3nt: TGTGCCAGCAGCGTCTCTAGCGGGAGAGCTGAGACCCAGTACTTC
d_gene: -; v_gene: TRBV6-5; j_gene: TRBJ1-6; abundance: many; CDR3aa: CASSSERPSSLLHF; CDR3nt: TGTGCCAGCAGTTCAGAACGACCGTCTAGTCTCCTCCACTTT
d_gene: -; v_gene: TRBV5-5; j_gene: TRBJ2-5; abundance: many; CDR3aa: CASSANRGGETQYF; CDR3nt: TGTGCCAGCAGCGCTAACAGGGGGGGGGAGACCCAGTACTTC